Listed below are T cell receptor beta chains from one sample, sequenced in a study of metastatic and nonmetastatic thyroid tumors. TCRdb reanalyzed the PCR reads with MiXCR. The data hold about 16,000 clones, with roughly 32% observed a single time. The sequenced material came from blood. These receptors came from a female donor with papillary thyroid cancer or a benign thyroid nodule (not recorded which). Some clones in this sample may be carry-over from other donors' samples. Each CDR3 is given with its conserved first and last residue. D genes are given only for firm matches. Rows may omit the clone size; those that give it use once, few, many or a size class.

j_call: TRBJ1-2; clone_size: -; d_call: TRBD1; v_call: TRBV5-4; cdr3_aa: CASSSKRDRAGYTF; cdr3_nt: TGTGCCAGCAGCTCCAAAAGGGACAGGGCTGGCTACACCTTC
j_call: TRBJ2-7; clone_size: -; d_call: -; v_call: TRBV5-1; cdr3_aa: CASSKDGGWIYEQYF; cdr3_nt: TGCGCCAGCAGCAAGGATGGAGGGTGGATATACGAGCAGTACTTC
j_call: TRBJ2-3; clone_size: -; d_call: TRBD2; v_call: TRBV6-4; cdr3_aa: CASSDSSGGTDTQYF; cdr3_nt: TGTGCCAGCAGTGACTCTAGCGGGGGCACAGATACGCAGTATTTT
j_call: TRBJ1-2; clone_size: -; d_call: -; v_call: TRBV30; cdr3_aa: CAWSVGLTNYGYTF; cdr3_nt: TGTGCCTGGAGTGTCGGGTTGACTAACTATGGCTACACCTTC
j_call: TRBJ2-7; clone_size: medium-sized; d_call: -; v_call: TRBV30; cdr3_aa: CAWSLADSYEQYF; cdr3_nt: TGTGCCTGGAGCTTGGCAGACTCCTACGAGCAGTACTTC
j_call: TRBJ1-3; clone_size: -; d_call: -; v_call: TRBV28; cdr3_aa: CASTEKGNTIYF; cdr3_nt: TGTGCCAGCACCGAAAAGGGAAACACCATATATTTT
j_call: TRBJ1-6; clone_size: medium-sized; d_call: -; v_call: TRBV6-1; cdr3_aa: CASSSRTENSPLHF; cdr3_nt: TGTGCCAGCAGTAGCCGGACAGAGAATTCACCCCTCCACTTT
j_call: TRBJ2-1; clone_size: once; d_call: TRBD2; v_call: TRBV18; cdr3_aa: CASSSTGTSGVLEQFF; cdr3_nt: TGTGCCAGCTCATCAACAGGGACTAGCGGAGTTCTTGAGCAGTTCTTC
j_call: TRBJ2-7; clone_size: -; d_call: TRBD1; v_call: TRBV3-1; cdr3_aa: CASSQDLVTGQIEQYF; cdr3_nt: TGTGCCAGCAGCCAAGACCTTGTAACGGGACAGATCGAGCAGTACTTC
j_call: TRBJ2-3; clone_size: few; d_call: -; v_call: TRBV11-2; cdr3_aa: CASSLGGWALTDTQYF; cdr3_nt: TGTGCCAGCAGCTTAGGGGGGTGGGCCTTAACAGATACGCAGTATTTT
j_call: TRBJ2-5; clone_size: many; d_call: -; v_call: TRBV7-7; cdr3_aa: CASSLRAGEPKETQYF; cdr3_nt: TGTGCCAGCAGCTTAAGAGCAGGCGAGCCAAAAGAGACCCAGTACTTC
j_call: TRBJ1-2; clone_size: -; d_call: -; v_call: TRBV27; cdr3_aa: CVSRHRNGYTF; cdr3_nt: TGTGTCAGCAGGCACAGGAATGGCTACACCTTT
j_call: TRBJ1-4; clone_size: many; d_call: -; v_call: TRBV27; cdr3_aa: CASRRQTHATNEKLFF; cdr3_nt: TGTGCCAGCAGGAGACAGACCCACGCAACTAATGAAAAACTGTTTTTT
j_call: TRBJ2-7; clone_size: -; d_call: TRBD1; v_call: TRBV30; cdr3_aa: CAWSAPGQAEFSYEQYF; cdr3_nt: TGTGCCTGGAGCGCCCCTGGACAGGCGGAATTTTCATACGAGCAGTACTTC
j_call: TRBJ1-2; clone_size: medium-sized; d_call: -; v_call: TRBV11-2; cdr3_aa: CASSFQGRGYTF; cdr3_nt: TGTGCCAGCAGCTTCCAGGGTAGGGGCTACACCTTC
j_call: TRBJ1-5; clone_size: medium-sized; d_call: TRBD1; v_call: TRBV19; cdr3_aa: CASSPWQGANQPQHF; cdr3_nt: TGTGCCAGTAGTCCCTGGCAGGGGGCCAATCAGCCCCAGCATTTT
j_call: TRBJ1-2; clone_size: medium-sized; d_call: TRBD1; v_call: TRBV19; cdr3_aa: CATQTGANYGYTF; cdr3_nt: TGTGCCACCCAGACAGGGGCGAACTATGGCTACACCTTC
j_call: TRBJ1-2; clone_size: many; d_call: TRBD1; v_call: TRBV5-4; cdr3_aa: CASSLDRGGYTF; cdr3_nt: TGTGCCAGCAGCTTGGACAGGGGTGGCTACACCTTC
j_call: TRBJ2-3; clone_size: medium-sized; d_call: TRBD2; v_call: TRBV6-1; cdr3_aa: CASQTAGGTDTQYF; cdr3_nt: TGTGCCAGCCAGACGGCGGGGGGGACAGATACGCAGTATTTT
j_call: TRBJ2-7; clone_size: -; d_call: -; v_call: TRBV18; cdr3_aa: CASSPRDRVKDYEQYF; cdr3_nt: TGTGCCAGCTCACCACGAGACAGAGTAAAGGACTACGAGCAGTACTTC
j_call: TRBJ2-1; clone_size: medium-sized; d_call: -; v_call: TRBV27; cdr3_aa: CASSLILGHSNEQFF; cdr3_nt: TGTGCCAGCAGTCTGATCCTTGGACACTCAAATGAGCAGTTCTTC
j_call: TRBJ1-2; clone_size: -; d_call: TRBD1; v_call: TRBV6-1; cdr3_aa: CASRADRVGGYGYTF; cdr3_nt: TGTGCCAGCAGGGCCGACAGGGTGGGTGGCTATGGCTACACCTTC
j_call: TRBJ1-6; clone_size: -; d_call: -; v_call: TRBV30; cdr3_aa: CAWTGGDSPLHF; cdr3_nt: TGTGCCTGGACGGGGGGAGATTCACCCCTCCACTTT
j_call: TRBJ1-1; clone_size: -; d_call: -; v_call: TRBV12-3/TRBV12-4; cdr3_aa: CASSKGQDTEAFF; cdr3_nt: TGTGCCAGCAGTAAGGGCCAAGACACTGAAGCTTTCTTT
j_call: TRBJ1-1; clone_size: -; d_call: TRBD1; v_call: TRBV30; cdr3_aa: CARGQGGTEAFF; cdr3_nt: TGTGCTAGAGGACAGGGTGGGACTGAAGCTTTCTTC
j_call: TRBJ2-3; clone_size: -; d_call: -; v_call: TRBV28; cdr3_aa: CASSWHRVTDTQYF; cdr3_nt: TGTGCCAGCAGTTGGCACCGAGTCACAGATACGCAGTATTTT
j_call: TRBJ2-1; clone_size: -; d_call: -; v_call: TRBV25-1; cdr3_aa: CASSADEQFF; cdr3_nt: TGTGCCAGCAGTGCGGATGAGCAGTTCTTC
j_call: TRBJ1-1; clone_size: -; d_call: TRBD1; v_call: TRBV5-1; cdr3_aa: CASSLGQGERWTEAFF; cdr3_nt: TGCGCCAGCAGCTTGGGACAGGGGGAACGTTGGACTGAAGCTTTCTTT
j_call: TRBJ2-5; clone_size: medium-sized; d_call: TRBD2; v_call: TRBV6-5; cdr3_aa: CASSYRSGRWQETQYF; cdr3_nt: TGTGCCAGCAGTTACCGGAGCGGGAGGTGGCAAGAGACCCAGTACTTC
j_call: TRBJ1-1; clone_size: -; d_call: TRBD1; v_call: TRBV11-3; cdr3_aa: CASSWRTGRHTEAFF; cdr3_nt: TGTGCCAGCAGCTGGAGGACAGGTCGGCACACTGAAGCTTTCTTT
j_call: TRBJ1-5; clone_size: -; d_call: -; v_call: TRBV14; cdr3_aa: CASSRRTGNQPQHF; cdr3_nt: TGTGCCAGCAGCCGCCGGACAGGCAATCAGCCCCAGCATTTT
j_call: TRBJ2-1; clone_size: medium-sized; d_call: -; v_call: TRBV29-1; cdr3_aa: CSVNGQGSPYNEQFF; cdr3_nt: TGCAGCGTTAATGGGCAGGGGAGCCCCTACAATGAGCAGTTCTTC
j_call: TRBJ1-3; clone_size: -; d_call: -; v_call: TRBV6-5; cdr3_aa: CASSTLLQVSGNTIYF; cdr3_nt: TGTGCCAGCAGTACTCTTCTGCAAGTCTCTGGAAACACCATATATTTT
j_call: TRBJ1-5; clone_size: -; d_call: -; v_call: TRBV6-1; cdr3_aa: CASSERGPQHF; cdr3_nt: TGTGCCAGCAGTGAACGGGGGCCCCAGCATTTT
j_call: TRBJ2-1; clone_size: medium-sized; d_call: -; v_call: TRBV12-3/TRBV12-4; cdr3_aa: CASSLVIEQFF; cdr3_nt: TGTGCCAGCAGTTTAGTGATTGAGCAGTTCTTC
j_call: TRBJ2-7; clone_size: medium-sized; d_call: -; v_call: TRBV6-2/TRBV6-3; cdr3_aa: CASARRGGSPRREQYF; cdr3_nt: TGTGCCAGCGCCCGCAGGGGGGGCTCCCCTCGTCGCGAGCAGTACTTC
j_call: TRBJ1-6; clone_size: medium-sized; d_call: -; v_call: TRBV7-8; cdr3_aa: CASSLRFVQARDSPLHF; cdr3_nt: TGTGCCAGCAGCTTAAGGTTTGTCCAGGCACGGGATTCACCCCTCCACTTT